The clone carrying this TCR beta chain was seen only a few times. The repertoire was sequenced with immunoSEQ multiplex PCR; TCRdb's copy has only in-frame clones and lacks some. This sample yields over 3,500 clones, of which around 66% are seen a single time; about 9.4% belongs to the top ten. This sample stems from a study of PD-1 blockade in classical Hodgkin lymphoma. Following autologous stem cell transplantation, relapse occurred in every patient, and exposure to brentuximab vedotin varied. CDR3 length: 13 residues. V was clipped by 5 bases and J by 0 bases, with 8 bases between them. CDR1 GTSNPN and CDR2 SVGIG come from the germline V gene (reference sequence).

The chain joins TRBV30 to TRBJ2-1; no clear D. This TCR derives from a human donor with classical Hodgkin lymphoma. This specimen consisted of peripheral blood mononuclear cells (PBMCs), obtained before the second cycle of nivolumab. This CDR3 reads CAWSRRSYNEQFF. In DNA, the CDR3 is TGTGCCTGGTCAAGGCGCTCCTACAATGAGCAGTTCTTC. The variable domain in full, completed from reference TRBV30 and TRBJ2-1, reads SQTIHQWPATLVQPVGSPLSLECTVEGTSNPNLYWYRQAAGRGLQLLFYSVGIGQISSEVPQNLSASRPQDRQFILSSKKLLLSDSGFYLCAWSRRSYNEQFFGPGTRLTVL.